A selection of T cell receptor beta chains follows, all from one sample in a study of T cells after yellow fever vaccination. From the 5' RACE reads, TCRdb called clonotypes with MiXCR, one entry per CDR3 protein. The data contain approximately 300,000 distinct CDR3 sequences, 8.7% of them singletons. The sample in question was PBMCs, obtained on the day of the first yellow fever vaccination. Receptors were obtained from a man aged 18 to 30 who received the YFV17D yellow fever vaccine. Both conserved end residues are part of each CDR3. The D gene is left open where the match is weak. Only part of the rows carry a size: once, few, many, or a class if the clone is expanded.

TRBJ1-6 . . 18 TRBV28 TGTGCCAGCAGCCTAGGGGATTGGTCGAGCTCCTATAATTCACCCCTCCACTTT CASSLGDWSSSYNSPLHF
TRBJ2-7 . . 14 TRBV3-1 TGTGCCAGCAGCCGCAAACAGAATGGTTACGAGCAGTACTTC CASSRKQNGYEQYF
TRBJ2-5 . . 12 TRBV5-6 TGTGCCAGCAGCCAAAGGACCTTGGCCCAGTACTTC CASSQRTLAQYF
TRBJ1-1 . . 13 TRBV6-6 TGTGCCAGCAGTTACGTACCGAACACTGAAGCTTTCTTT CASSYVPNTEAFF
TRBJ2-3 . . 15 TRBV27 TGTGCCAGCAGTTTCCGGGACGGGGCTACAGATACGCAGTATTTT CASSFRDGATDTQYF
TRBJ2-5 . . 12 TRBV5-1 TGCGCCAGCACCCTTGAGGGAGAGACCCAGTACTTC CASTLEGETQYF
TRBJ1-2 . TRBD1 12 TRBV29-1 TGCAGCGTTAACAGGGGTCTCTATGGCTACACCTTC CSVNRGLYGYTF
TRBJ2-4 . . 15 TRBV12-3/TRBV12-4 TGTGCCAGCAGCCCGAAGGGGTTAGCCAAAAACATTCAGTACTTC CASSPKGLAKNIQYF
TRBJ2-3 few . 16 TRBV6-5 TGTGCCAGCAGTTACCCTCAAGGCTGGCGCACAGATACGCAGTATTTT CASSYPQGWRTDTQYF
TRBJ2-1 . . 17 TRBV20-1 TGCAGTGCTAGGTTATTGCAGGGCCCTCTCTCCTACAATGAGCAGTTCTTC CSARLLQGPLSYNEQFF
TRBJ2-1 . TRBD2 19 TRBV7-8 TGTGCCAGCAGCTTAGTGTTAGCTTGGGAGCGGGACTCCTACAATGAGCAGTTCTTC CASSLVLAWERDSYNEQFF
TRBJ2-5 . TRBD2 14 TRBV20-1 TGCAGTGCTAGAAAACTCGGGGGGTGGGAGACCCAGTACTTC CSARKLGGWETQYF
TRBJ1-1 many . 14 TRBV5-5 TGTGCCAGCAGCCCGTCGGAGCTTAACACTGAAGCTTTCTTT CASSPSELNTEAFF
TRBJ2-5 . . 17 TRBV3-1 TGTGCCAGCACCCACTCGGGGGTGTGGGCGGATGGAGAGACCCAGTACTTC CASTHSGVWADGETQYF
TRBJ2-1 . . 16 TRBV28 TGTGCCAGCAGTTCAAATAGAAGGGGTTCCTACAATGAGCAGTTCTTC CASSSNRRGSYNEQFF
TRBJ2-2 . TRBD1 14 TRBV20-1 TGCAGTGCTAGGGACAGGGGAGGCACCGGGGAGCTGTTTTTT CSARDRGGTGELFF
TRBJ1-5 few . 13 TRBV11-3 TGTGCCAGCAGCCCTCATGGGGGGCAGCCCCAGCATTTT CASSPHGGQPQHF
TRBJ2-3 . TRBD1 16 TRBV5-1 TGCGCCAGCAGCCCCCCGGGACAGGGGGGGGCAGATACGCAGTATTTT CASSPPGQGGADTQYF
TRBJ2-3 . . 15 TRBV6-5 TGTGCCAGCAGTTACTCGGCATGGTCCCCAGATACGCAGTATTTT CASSYSAWSPDTQYF
TRBJ2-3 . . 14 TRBV7-2 TGTGCCAGCAGCCCAATTCTTAGCACAGATACGCAGTATTTT CASSPILSTDTQYF
TRBJ2-1 once . 15 TRBV9 TGTACCAGCAGTGAGGGACTTTTTGCCTACAATGAGCAGTTCTTC CTSSEGLFAYNEQFF
TRBJ2-3 . . 16 TRBV20-1 TGCAGTGCTAGAGCCCGGGTGGGGGGGGCCACAGATACGCAGTATTTT CSARARVGGATDTQYF
TRBJ1-1 few . 13 TRBV18 TGTGCCAGCCAAACCGACAAGAACACTGAAGCTTTCTTT CASQTDKNTEAFF
TRBJ2-1 . TRBD2 16 TRBV7-6 TGTGCCAGCAGCTTAAGGTCCGGACTAGCGGGGAATGAGCAGTTCTTC CASSLRSGLAGNEQFF
TRBJ1-4 few TRBD1 13 TRBV19 TGTGCCAGTGCAGACAGGGTCGGTGAAAAACTGTTTTTT CASADRVGEKLFF
TRBJ1-4 . . 18 TRBV7-2 TGTGCCAGCAGCTCAGCCGGGAGGGGAGTGGCAACTAATGAAAAACTGTTTTTT CASSSAGRGVATNEKLFF
TRBJ1-2 few TRBD1 16 TRBV7-2 TGTGCCAGCAGCTTATGGGTCACAGGGGGCGCTGGGGGCTACACCTTC CASSLWVTGGAGGYTF
TRBJ2-3 . . 13 TRBV7-3 TGTGCCAGCAGCCCCCAGGCGAGGGATACGCAGTATTTT CASSPQARDTQYF